These T cell receptor beta chains were read from a single sample in a study of CD8 T cells in Susac syndrome. A single record per CDR3 protein comes from TCRdb applying MiXCR to the immunoSEQ multiplex PCR reads. The data show some 99,000 distinct CDR3 sequences, with around 95% seen just once and around 0.1% held by the top ten. Material: CD4+ T cells from PBMCs. These receptors all come from a human donor in good health. CDR3s include the opening cysteine and the closing phenylalanine or tryptophan. A D gene is named only where the DNA matches it firmly. Part of the rows lack a size; the others show once, few, many or a class for expanded clones.

TRBJ2-3 | . | TRBD2 | TRBV20-1 | TGCAGTGCCGTAGCGGGGGGGACAGATACGCAGTATTTT | CSAVAGGTDTQYF
TRBJ1-1 | . | . | TRBV29-1 | TGCAGCGTTGGAGGGGGGGGGCGAGCTGAAGCTTTCTTT | CSVGGGGRAEAFF
TRBJ2-7 | . | TRBD2 | TRBV12-3/TRBV12-4 | TGTGCCAGCCGGAGCGGGAGGAACGAGCAGTACTTC | CASRSGRNEQYF
TRBJ2-1 | . | . | TRBV2 | TGTGCCAGCAGTTTACAGAGTTCCCAAGGTGGTGAGCAGTTCTTC | CASSLQSSQGGEQFF
TRBJ1-1 | once | . | TRBV6-1 | TGTGCCAGCAGGTCCGTCCAGGGGCGGTCGGGCACTGAAGCTTTCTTT | CASRSVQGRSGTEAFF
TRBJ2-1 | . | TRBD2 | TRBV20-1 | TGCAGTGCTCCAAGACTAGCGTACAATGAGCAGTTCTTC | CSAPRLAYNEQFF
TRBJ2-3 | . | . | TRBV7-9 | TGTGCCAGCAGCTTCCTATCCGGGACCATTAGCACAGATACGCAGTATTTT | CASSFLSGTISTDTQYF
TRBJ2-7 | . | . | TRBV9 | TGTGCCAGCAGCCCCCTTCGGAGCGACTACGAGCAGTACTTC | CASSPLRSDYEQYF
TRBJ2-7 | . | . | TRBV25-1 | TGTGCCAGCAGTGAATATGGGGGGTACGAGCAGTACTTC | CASSEYGGYEQYF
TRBJ2-7 | once | . | TRBV5-1 | TGCGCCAGCAGCTTCGGCAGGGACTCCTACGAGCAGTACTTC | CASSFGRDSYEQYF
TRBJ1-1 | . | . | TRBV7-2 | TGTGCCAGCAGCTTAGTTGGGGTTGGAGCTTTCTTT | CASSLVGVGAFF
TRBJ1-5 | . | . | TRBV4-2 | TGTGCCAGCAGCCATACCGGAGCTGGATATAGCAATCAGCCCCAGCATTTT | CASSHTGAGYSNQPQHF
TRBJ2-5 | . | TRBD2 | TRBV6-1 | TGTGCCAGCAGTCCAATAGCGGGAACGATCCAAGAGACCCAGTACTTC | CASSPIAGTIQETQYF
TRBJ1-2 | once | TRBD1 | TRBV29-1 | TGCAGCGTGGAGGGAACAGGGGTGGTCTATGGCTACACCTTC | CSVEGTGVVYGYTF
TRBJ2-2 | . | . | TRBV7-3 | TGTGCCAGCAGGCTAACAGGGCCCACCGGGGAGCTGTTTTTT | CASRLTGPTGELFF
TRBJ2-1 | . | . | TRBV12-3/TRBV12-4 | TGTGCCAGCAGCCCACCCCCGAGTTACAATGAGCAGTTCTTC | CASSPPPSYNEQFF
TRBJ2-3 | once | TRBD2 | TRBV5-6 | TGTGCCAGCAGCTTGTTGCGGGGGGGCCGCACAGATACGCAGTATTTT | CASSLLRGGRTDTQYF
TRBJ2-1 | . | TRBD2 | TRBV5-1 | TGCGCCAGCAGCTGGGGACTAGCGGGATCATACAATGAGCAGTTCTTC | CASSWGLAGSYNEQFF
TRBJ2-7 | . | . | TRBV30 | TGTGCCTGGAGGACTCTCTCCTACGAGCAGTACTTC | CAWRTLSYEQYF
TRBJ1-1 | . | . | TRBV27 | TGTGCCAGCAGTTCCCTCACCAGGGTCGACACTGAAGCTTTCTTT | CASSSLTRVDTEAFF